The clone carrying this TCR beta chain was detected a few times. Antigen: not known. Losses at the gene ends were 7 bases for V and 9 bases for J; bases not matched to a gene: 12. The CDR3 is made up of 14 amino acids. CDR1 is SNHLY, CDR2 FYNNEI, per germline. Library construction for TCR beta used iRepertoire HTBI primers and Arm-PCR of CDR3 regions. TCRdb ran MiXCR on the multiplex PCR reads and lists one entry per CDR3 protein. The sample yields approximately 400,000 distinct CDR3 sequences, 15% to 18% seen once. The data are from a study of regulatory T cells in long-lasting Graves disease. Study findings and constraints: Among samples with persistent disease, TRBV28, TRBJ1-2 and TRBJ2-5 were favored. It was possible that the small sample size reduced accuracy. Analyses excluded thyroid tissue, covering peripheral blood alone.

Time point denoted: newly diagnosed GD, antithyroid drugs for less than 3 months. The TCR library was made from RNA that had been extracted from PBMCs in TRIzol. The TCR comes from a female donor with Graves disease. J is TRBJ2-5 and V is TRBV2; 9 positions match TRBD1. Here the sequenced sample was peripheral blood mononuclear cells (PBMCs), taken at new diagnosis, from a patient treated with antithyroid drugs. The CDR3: CASTGQGFREAQYF. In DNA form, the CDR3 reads TGTGCCAGCACGGGACAGGGTTTTCGGGAGGCCCAGTACTTC. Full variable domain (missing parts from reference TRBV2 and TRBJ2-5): EPEVTQTPSHQVTQMGQEVILRCVPISNHLYFYWYRQILGQKVEFLVSFYNNEISEKSEIFDDQFSVERPDGSNFTLKIRSTKLEDSAMYFCASTGQGFREAQYFGPGTRLLVL.